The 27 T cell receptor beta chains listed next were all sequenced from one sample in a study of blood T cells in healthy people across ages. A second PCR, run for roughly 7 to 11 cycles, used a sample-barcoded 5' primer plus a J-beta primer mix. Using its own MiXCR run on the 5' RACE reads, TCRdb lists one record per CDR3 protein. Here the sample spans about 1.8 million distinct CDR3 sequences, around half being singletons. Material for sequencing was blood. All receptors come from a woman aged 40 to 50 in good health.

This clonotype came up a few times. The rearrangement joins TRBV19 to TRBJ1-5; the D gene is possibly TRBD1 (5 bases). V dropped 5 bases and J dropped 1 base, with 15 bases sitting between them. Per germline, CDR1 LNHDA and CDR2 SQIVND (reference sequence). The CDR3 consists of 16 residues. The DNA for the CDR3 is TGTGCCAGTAGTGGGGGACGTCCACGGAGCAATCAGCCCCAGCATTTT. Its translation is CASSGGRPRSNQPQHF.

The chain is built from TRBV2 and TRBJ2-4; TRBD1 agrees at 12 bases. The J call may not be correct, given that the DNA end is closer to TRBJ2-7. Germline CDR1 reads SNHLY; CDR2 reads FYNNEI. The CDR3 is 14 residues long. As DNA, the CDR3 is TGTGCCAGCCTTCGAGGGACAGGGGGCATCGAGCAGTACTTC. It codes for CASLRGTGGIEQYF.

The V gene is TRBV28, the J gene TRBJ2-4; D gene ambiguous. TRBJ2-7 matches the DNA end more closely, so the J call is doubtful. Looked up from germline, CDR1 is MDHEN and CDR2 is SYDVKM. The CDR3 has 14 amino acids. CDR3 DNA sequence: TGTGCCAGCAGCTCCCCCATACATCCCTACGAGCAGTACTTC. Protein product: CASSSPIHPYEQYF.

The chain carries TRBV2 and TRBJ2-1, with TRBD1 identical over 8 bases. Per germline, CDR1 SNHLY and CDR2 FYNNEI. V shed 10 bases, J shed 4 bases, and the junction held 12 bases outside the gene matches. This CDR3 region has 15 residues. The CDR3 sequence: CAIERQGRLYNEQFF. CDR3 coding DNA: TGTGCCATCGAGAGACAGGGGCGGTTATACAATGAGCAGTTCTTC.

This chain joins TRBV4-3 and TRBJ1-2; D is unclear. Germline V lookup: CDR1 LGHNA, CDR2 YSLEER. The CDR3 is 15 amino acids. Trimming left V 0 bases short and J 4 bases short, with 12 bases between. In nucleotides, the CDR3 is TGCGCCAGCAGCCAAGATCGGGGAAACTCCTATGGCTACACCTTC. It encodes CASSQDRGNSYGYTF.

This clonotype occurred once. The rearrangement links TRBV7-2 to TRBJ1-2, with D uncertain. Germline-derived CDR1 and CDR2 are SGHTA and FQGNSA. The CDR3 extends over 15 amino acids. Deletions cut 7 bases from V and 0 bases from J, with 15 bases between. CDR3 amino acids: CASKGRSEANYGYTF. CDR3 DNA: TGTGCCAGCAAGGGCAGGTCGGAAGCTAACTATGGCTACACCTTC.

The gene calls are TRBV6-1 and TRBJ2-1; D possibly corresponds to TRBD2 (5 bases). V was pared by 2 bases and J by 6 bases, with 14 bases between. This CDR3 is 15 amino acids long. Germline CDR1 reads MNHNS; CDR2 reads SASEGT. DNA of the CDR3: TGTGCCAGCAGTGAAAGTTTTGGAGGAGCCAATGAGCAGTTCTTC. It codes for CASSESFGGANEQFF.

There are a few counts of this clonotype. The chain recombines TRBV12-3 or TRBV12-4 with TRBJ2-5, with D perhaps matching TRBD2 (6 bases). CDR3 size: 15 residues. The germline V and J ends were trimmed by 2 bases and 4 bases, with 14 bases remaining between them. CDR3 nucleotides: TGTGCCAGCAGTTTAAATCCGGGGGTCCCAGAGACCCAGTACTTC. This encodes CASSLNPGVPETQYF.

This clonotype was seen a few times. CDR3 region: CASSPGVIEPQHF. The CDR3 DNA follows: TGTGCCAGCAGCCCCGGGGTAATCGAGCCCCAGCATTTT. V gene TRBV5-5 combines with J gene TRBJ1-5; D remains ambiguous. Per the germline V gene, CDR1 is SGHKS and CDR2 is YYEKEE (reference sequence). This CDR3 is built from 13 residues. V lost 4 bases and J 8 bases, leaving 13 bases between the germline ends.

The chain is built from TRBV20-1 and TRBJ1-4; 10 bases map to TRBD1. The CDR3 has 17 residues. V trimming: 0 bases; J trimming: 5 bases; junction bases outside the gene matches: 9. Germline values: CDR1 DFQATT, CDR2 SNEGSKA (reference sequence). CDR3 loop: CSARDLRRGQGNEKLFF. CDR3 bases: TGCAGTGCTAGAGATCTTCGGCGGGGACAGGGGAATGAAAAACTGTTTTTT.

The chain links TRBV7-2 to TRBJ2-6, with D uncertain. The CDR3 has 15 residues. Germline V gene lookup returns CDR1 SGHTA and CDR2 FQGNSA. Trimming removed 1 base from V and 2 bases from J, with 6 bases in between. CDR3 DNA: TGTGCCAGCAGCTTAGGTTTCACTGGGGCCAACGTCCTGACTTTC. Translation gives CASSLGFTGANVLTF.

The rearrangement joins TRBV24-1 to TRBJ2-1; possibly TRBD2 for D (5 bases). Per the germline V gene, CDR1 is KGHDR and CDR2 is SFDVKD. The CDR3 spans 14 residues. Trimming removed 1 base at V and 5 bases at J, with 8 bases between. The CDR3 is CATSDFRADNEQFF. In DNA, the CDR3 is TGTGCCACCAGTGATTTTCGAGCGGACAATGAGCAGTTCTTC.

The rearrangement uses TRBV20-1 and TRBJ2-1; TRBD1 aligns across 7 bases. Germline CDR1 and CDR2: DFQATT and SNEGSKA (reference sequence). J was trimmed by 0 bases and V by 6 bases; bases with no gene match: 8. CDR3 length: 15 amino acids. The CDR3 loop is CSAIWTGDSYNEQFF. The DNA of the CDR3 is TGCAGTGCAATCTGGACAGGCGACTCCTACAATGAGCAGTTCTTC.

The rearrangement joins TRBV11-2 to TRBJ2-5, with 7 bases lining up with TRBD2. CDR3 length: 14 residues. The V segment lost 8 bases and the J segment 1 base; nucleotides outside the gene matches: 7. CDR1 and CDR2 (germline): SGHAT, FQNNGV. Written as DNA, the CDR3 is TGTGCCAGCCTGCCGGGGGGTCTCCAAGAGACCCAGTACTTC. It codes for CASLPGGLQETQYF.

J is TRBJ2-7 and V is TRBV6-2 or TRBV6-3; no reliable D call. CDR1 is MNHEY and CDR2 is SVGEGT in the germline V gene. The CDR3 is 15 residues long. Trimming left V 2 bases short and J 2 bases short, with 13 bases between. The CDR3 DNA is TGTGCCAGCAGTTACGACCCCCGAGACCCCTACGAGCAGTACTTC. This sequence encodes CASSYDPRDPYEQYF.

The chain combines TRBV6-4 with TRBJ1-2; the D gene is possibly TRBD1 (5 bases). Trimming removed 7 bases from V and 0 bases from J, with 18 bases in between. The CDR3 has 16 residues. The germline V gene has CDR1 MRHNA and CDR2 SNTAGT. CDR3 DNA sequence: TGTGCCAGCAATCCTCACGCCGGGACGTCTAACTATGGCTACACCTTC. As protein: CASNPHAGTSNYGYTF.

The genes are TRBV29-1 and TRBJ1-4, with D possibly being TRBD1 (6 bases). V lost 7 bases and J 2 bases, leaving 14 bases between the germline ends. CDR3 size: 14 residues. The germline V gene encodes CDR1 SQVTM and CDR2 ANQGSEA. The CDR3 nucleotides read TGCAGCGCCGACCGGAGGGGGACTAATGAAAAACTGTTTTTT. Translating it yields CSADRRGTNEKLFF.

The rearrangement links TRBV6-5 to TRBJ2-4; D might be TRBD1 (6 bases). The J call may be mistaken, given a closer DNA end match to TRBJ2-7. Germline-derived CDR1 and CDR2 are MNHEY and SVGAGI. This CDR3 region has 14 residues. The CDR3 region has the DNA TGTGCCAGCAGTTCCTTCTCAACAGGGCTCGAGCAGTACTTC. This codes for CASSSFSTGLEQYF.

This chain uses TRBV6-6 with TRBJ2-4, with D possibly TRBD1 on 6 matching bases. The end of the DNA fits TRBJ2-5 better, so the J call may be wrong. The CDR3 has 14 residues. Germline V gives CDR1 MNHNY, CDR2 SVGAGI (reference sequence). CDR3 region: CASRPVGQQETQYF. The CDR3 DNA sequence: TGTGCCAGCAGACCCGTAGGACAGCAAGAGACCCAGTACTTC.

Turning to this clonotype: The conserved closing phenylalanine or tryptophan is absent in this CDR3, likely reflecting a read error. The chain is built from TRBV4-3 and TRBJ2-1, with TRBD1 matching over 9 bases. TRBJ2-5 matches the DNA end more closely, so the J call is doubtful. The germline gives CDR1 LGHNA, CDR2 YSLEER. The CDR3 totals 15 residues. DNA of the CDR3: TGCGCCAGCAGCCGGATAGGACAGGGGCCGAAGACCCAGTACTCC. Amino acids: CASSRIGQGPKTQYS.

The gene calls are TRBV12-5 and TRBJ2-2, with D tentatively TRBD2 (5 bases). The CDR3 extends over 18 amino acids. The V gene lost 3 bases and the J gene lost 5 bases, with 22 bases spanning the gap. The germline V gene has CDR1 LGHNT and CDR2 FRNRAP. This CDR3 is CASGLFSDRGLWTGELFF. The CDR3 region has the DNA TGTGCTAGTGGTTTATTCTCCGACCGGGGTTTATGGACCGGGGAGCTGTTTTTT.

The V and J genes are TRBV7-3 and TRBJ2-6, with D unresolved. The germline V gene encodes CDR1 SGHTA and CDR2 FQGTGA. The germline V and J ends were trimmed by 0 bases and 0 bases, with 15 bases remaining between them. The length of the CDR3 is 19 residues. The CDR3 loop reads CASSLTFGYAPSGANVLTF. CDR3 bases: TGTGCCAGCAGCTTAACGTTCGGTTACGCCCCCTCTGGGGCCAACGTCCTGACTTTC.

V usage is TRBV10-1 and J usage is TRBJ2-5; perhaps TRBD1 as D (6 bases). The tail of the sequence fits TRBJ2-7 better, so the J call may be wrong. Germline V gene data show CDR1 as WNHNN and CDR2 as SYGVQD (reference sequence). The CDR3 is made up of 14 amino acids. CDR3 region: CASRERTDLYEQYF. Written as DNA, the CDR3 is TGCGCCAGCAGGGAGCGGACAGACCTCTACGAGCAGTACTTC.

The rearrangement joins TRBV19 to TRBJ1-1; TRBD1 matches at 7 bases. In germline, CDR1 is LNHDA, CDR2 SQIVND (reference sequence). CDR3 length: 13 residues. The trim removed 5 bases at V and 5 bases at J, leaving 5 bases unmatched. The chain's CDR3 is CASSVGQVTEAFF. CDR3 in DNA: TGTGCCAGTAGTGTTGGACAGGTAACTGAAGCTTTCTTT.

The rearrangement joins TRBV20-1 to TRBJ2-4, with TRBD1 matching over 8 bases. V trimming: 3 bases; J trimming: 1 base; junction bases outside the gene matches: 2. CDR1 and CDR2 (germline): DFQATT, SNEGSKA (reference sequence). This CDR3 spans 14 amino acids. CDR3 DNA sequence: TGCAGTGCTAGCAGGGGGCTTGCCAAAAACATTCAGTACTTC. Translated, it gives CSASRGLAKNIQYF.

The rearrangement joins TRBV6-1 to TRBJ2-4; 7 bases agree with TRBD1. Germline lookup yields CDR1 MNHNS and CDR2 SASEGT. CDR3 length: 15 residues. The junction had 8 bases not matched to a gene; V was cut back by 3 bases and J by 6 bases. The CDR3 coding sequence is TGTGCCAGCAGTGAGACAGGGCTACCAGCAAACATTCAGTACTTC. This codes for CASSETGLPANIQYF.

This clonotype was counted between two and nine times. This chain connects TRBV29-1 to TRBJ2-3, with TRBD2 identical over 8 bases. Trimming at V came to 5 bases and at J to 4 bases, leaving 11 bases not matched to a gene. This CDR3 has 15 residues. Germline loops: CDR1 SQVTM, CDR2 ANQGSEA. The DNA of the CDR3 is TGCAGCGTTATTCGCGGGGGGACTAGACCAGATACGCAGTATTTT. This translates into CSVIRGGTRPDTQYF.